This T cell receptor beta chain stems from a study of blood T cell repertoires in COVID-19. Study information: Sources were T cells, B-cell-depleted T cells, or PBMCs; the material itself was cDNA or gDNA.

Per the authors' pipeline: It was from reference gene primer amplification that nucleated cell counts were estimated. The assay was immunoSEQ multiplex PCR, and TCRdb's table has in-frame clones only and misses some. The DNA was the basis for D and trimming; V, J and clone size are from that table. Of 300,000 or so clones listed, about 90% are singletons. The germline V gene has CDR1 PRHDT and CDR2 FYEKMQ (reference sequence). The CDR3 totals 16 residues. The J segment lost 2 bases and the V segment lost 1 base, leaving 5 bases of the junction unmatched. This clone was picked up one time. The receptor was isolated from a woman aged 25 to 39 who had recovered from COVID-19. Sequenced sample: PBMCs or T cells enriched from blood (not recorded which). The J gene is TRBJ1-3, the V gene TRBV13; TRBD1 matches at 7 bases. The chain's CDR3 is CASSLAGDSPGNTIYF. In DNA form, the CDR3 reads TGTGCCAGCAGCTTAGCCGGGGACAGTCCTGGAAACACCATATATTTT.